This T cell receptor beta chain was recorded in a study of cytomegalovirus exposure and HLA in healthy donors. V lost 6 bases, J lost 9 bases, and 15 bases lay in between. Germline V gene data show CDR1 as LNHDA and CDR2 as SQIVND (reference sequence). The CDR3 has 14 residues. Primers for the PCR totalled 60 Vbeta and 13 Jbeta. TCRdb's table, derived via immunoSEQ multiplex PCR, lists solely in-frame clones and lacks some. This table holds around 130,000 clones, about 73% found once. The source of this sequence is a woman in her forties in good health and CMV-seropositive. What was sequenced was PBMCs. The V and J genes are TRBV19 and TRBJ1-6; tentative D call: TRBD1 (6 bases). CDR3 region: CASSAGEKVSPLHF. CDR3 bases: TGTGCCAGTAGCGCAGGGGAGAAGGTTTCACCCCTCCACTTT. Looking up the rest from reference TRBV19 and TRBJ1-6 gives the full variable domain: DGGITQSPKYLFRKEGQNVTLSCEQNLNHDAMYWYRQDPGQGLRLIYYSQIVNDFQKGDIAEGYSVSREKKESFPLTVTSAQKNPTAFYLCASSAGEKVSPLHFGNGTRLTVT.